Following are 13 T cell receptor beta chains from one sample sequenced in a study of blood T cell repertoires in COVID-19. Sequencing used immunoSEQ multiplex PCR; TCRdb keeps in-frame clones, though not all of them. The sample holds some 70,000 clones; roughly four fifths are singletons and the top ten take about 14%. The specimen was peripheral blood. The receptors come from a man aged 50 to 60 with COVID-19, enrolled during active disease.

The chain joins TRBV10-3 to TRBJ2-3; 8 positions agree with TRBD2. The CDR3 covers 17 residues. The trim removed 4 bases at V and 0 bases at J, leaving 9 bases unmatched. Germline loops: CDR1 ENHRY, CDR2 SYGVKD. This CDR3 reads CAISVIKRGTSTDTQYF. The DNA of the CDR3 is TGTGCCATCAGTGTTATTAAGCGGGGGACCAGCACAGATACGCAGTATTTT.

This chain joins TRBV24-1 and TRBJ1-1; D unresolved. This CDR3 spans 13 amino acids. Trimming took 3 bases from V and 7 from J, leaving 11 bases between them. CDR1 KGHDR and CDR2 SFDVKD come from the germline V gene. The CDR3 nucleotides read TGTGCCACCAGTGATGGGGAGGGAGGTGAAGCTTTCTTT. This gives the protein CATSDGEGGEAFF.

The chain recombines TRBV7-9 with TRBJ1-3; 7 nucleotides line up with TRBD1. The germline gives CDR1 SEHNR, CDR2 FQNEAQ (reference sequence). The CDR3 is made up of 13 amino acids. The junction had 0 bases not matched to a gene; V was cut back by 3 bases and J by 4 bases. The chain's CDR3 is CASSLGQGNTIYF. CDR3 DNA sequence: TGTGCCAGCAGCTTGGGACAGGGAAACACCATATATTTT.

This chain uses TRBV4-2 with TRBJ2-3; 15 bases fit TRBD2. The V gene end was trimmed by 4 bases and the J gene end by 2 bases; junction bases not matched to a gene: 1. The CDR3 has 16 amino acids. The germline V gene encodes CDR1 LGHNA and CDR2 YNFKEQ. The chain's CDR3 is CASSRTSGGATDTQYF. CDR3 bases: TGTGCCAGCAGCCGGACTAGCGGGGGGGCCACAGATACGCAGTATTTT.

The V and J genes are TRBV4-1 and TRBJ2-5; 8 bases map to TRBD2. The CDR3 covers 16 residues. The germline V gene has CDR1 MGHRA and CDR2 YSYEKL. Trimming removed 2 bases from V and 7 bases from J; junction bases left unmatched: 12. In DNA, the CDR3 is TGCGCCAGCAGCCAATCGAGTAGCGGGGCCTCGGGGACCCAGTACTTC. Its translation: CASSQSSSGASGTQYF.

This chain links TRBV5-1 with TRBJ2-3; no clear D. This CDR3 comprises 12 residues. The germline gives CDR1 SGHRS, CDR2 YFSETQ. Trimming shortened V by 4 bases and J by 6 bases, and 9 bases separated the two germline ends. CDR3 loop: CASSPTMDTQYF. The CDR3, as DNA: TGCGCCAGCAGCCCTACTATGGATACGCAGTATTTT.

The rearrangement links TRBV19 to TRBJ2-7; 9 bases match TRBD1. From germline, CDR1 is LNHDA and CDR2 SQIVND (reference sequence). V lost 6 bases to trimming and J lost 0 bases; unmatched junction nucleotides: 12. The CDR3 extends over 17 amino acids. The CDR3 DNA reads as TGTGCCAGTAGATTGGACAGGGGCGTTTCGGTCTCCTACGAGCAGTACTTC. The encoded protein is CASRLDRGVSVSYEQYF.

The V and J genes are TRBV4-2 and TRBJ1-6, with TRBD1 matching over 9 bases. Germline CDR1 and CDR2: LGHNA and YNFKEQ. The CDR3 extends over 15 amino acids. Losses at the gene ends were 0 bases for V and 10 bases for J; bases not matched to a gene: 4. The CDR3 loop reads CASSQEGTGNSPLHF. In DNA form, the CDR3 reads TGTGCCAGCAGCCAAGAGGGGACAGGGAACTCACCCCTCCACTTT.

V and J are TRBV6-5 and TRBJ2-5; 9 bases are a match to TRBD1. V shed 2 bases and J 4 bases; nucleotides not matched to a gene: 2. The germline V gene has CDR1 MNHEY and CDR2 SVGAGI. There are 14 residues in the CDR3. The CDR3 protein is CASSYQGQGETQYF. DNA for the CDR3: TGTGCCAGCAGTTACCAGGGACAGGGAGAGACCCAGTACTTC.

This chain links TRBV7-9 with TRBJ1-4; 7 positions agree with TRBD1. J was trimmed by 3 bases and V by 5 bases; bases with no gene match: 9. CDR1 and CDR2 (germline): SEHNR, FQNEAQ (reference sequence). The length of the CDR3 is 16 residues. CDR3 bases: TGTGCCAGCAGCAGCAGCCTCAGGGGGGCTAATGAAAAACTGTTTTTT. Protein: CASSSSLRGANEKLFF. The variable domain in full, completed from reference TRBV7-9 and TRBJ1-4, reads DTGVSQNPRHKITKRGQNVTFRCDPISEHNRLYWYRQTLGQGPEFLTYFQNEAQLEKSRLLSDRFSAERPKGSFSTLEIQRTEQGDSAMYLCASSSSLRGANEKLFFGSGTQLSVL.

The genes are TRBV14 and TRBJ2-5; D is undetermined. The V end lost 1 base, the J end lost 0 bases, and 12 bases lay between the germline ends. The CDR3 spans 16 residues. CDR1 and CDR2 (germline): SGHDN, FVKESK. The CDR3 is CASSQAGWRNQETQYF. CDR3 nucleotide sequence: TGTGCCAGCAGCCAAGCGGGTTGGCGGAACCAAGAGACCCAGTACTTC. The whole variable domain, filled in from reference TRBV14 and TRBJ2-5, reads EAGVTQFPSHSVIEKGQTVTLRCDPISGHDNLYWYRRVMGKEIKFLLHFVKESKQDESGMPNNRFLAERTGGTYSTLKVQPAELEDSGVYFCASSQAGWRNQETQYFGPGTRLLVL.

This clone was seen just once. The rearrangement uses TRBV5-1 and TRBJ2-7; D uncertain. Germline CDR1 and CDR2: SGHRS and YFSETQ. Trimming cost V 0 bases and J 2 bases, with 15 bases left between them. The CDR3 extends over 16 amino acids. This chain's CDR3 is CASSLAHREVPYEQYF. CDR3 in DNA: TGCGCCAGCAGCTTGGCCCACAGAGAAGTTCCCTACGAGCAGTACTTC. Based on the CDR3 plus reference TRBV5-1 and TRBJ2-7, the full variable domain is KAGVTQTPRYLIKTRGQQVTLSCSPISGHRSVSWYQQTPGQGLQFLFEYFSETQRNKGNFPGRFSGRQFSNSRSEMNVSTLELGDSALYLCASSLAHREVPYEQYFGPGTRLTVT.

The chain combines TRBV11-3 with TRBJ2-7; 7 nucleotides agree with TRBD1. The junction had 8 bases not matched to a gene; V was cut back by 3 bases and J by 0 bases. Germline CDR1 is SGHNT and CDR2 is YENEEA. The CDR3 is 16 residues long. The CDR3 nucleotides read TGTGCCAGCAGCTTCCTCTTACAGGGGTCCTCCTACGAGCAGTACTTC. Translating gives CASSFLLQGSSYEQYF.